This T cell receptor (beta chain) was captured in a study of siplizumab effects on memory and regulatory T cells. Some clones are missing from TCRdb's copy, which holds only in-frame ones; the method was immunoSEQ multiplex PCR. Of some 120,000 clones in the sample, about 94% were seen once. The CDR3 length is 15 residues. V was shortened by 5 bases and J by 4 bases, with 17 bases between the two germline ends. Germline CDR1 and CDR2: MNHNY and SVGAGI (reference sequence). The clonotype comes from a human donor in good health. The gene calls are TRBV6-6 and TRBJ1-2; D gene ambiguous. The sequencing sample was made of non-Treg CD4+ T cells sorted from blood. CDR3 nucleotides: TGTGCCAGCAGTCCCCCCGACCTAGGGAGCTATGGCTACACCTTC. This sequence encodes CASSPPDLGSYGYTF.